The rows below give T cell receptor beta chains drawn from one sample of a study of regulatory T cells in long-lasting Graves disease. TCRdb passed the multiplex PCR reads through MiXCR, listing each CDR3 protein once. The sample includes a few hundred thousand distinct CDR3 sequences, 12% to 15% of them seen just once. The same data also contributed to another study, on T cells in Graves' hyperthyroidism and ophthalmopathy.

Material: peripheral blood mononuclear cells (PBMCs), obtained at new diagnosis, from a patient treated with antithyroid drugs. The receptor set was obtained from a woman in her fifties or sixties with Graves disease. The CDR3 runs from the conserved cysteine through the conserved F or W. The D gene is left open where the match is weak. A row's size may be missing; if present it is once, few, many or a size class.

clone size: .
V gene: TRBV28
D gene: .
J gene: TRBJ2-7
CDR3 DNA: TGTGCCAGCGGTTTGGGTTACTCCTACGAGCAGTACTTC
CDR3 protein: CASGLGYSYEQYF

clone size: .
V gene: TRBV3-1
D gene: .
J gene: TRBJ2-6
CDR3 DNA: TGTGCCAGCAGCCCCCTCACAGGGACGGGGGCCAACGTCCTGACTTTC
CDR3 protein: CASSPLTGTGANVLTF

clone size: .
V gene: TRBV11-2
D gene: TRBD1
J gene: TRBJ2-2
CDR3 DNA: TGTGCCAGCAGGGACAGGGGGTCTGCCGGGGAGCTGTTTTTT
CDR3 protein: CASRDRGSAGELFF

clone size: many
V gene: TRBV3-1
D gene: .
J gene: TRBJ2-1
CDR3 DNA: TGTGCCAGCAGCCAAGATCTAACAGTCCATGAGCAGTTCTTC
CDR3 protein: CASSQDLTVHEQFF

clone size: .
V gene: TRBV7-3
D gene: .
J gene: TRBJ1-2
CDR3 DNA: TGTGCCAGCAGCTTATCTTCGGGCGGTGGCCATGGCTACACCTTC
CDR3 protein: CASSLSSGGGHGYTF

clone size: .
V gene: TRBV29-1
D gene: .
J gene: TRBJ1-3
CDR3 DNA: TGCAGCGCCGTGACAGGCTTTGGAAACACCATATATTTT
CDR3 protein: CSAVTGFGNTIYF

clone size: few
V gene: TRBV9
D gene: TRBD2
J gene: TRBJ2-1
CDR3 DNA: TGTGCCAGCAGCGTCGGGACTAGCGGGAGGGCCATAGGTGAGCAGTTCTTC
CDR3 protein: CASSVGTSGRAIGEQFF

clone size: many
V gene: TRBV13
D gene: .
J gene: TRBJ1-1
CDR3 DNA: TGTGCCAGCAGCGGACGGAACACTGAAGCTTTCTTT
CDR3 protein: CASSGRNTEAFF

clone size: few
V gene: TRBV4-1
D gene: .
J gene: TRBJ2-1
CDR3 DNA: TGCGCCAGCAGCATTCTCGGGGAGGAGTACAATGAGCAGTTCTTC
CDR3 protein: CASSILGEEYNEQFF

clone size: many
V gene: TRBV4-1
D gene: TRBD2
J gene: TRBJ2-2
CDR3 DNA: TGCGCCAGCAGCCAAGGCAGACTAGCGGGAGCGAACACCGGGGAGCTGTTTTTT
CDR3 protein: CASSQGRLAGANTGELFF

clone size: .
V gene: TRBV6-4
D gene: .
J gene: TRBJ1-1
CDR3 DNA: TGTGCCAGCAGTGATTGGGTAGGGACTGAAGCTTTCTTT
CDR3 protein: CASSDWVGTEAFF

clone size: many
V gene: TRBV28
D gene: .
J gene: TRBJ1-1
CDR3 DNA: TGTGCCAGCAGTTTACGCTCATGGACACAGAACACTGAAGCTTTCTTT
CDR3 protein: CASSLRSWTQNTEAFF

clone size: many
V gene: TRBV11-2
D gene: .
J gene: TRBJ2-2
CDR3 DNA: TGTGCCAGCAGCTTATGGGCCGAGGGGGCCGGGGAGCTGTTTTTT
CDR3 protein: CASSLWAEGAGELFF

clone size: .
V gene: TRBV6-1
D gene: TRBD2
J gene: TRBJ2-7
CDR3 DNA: TGTGCCAGCAGTGCCCACTACTTACTACAGGGAAGCGGGAGGGCCTCCGAGCAGTACTTC
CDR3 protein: CASSAHYLLQGSGRASEQYF

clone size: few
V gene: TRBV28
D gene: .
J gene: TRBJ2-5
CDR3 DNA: TGTGCCAGCAGTCCCCCGACCGGGGCGTCGCAAGAGACCCAGTACTTC
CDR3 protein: CASSPPTGASQETQYF

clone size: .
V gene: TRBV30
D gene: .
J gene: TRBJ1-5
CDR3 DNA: TGTGCCTGGAAGGGGGACGGAGATAAACAGCCCCAGCATTTT
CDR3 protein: CAWKGDGDKQPQHF

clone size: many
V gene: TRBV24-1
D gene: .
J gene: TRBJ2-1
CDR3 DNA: TGTGCCACCAGTGAACCGACTCCAGGGATTAGCAATGAGCAGTTCTTC
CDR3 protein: CATSEPTPGISNEQFF

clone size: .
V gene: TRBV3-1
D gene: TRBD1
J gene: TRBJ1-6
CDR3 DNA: TGTGCCAGCAGCCAAGGACAGGGCTTGAGTTCACCCCTCCACTTT
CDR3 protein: CASSQGQGLSSPLHF

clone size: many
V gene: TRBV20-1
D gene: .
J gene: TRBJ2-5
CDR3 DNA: TGCAGTGCCCCCAGACCCCAAGAGACCCAGTACTTC
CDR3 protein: CSAPRPQETQYF

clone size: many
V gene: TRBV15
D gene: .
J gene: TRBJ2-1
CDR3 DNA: TGTGCCACCAGCAATCGCGTGTTTAGGGATTACAATGAGCAGTTCTTC
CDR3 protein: CATSNRVFRDYNEQFF

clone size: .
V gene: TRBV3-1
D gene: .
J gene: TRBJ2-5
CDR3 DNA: TGTGCCATCAGCCAAGGAGAAGGGGTTGAGTTCTTC
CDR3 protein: CAISQGEGVEFF

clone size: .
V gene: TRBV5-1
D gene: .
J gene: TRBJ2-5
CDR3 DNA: TGCGCCAGCAGCTTGGGTCGGGGCTTCCAAGAGACCCAGTACTTC
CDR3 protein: CASSLGRGFQETQYF

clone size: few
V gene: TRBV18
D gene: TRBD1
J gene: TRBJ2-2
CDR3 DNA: TGTGCCAGCTCACCGGGACAGGATAAGGCCGGGGAGCTGTTTTTT
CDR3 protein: CASSPGQDKAGELFF

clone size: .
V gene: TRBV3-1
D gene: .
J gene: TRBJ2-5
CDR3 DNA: TGTGCCAGCAGCCAAATCGCGGACAGCCTCCAAGAGACCCAGTACTTC
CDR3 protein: CASSQIADSLQETQYF

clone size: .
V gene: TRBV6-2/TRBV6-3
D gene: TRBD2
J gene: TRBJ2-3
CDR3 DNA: TGTGCCAGCAGTTTCGGACTAGCGAGCCCCGGGATTTATACGCAGTATTTT
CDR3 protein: CASSFGLASPGIYTQYF

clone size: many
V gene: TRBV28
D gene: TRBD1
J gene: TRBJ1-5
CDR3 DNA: TGTGGGGTGGGACAGGGACTCAATCAGCCCCAGCATTTT
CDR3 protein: CGVGQGLNQPQHF

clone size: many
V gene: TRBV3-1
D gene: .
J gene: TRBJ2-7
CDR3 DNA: TGTGCCAGCAGCCACCGCACGGCAGGCACCTACGAGCAGTACTTC
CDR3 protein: CASSHRTAGTYEQYF

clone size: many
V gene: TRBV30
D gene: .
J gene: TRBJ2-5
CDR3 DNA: TGTGCCTGGAGTCCGGACAATCAAGAGACCCAGTACTTC
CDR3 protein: CAWSPDNQETQYF

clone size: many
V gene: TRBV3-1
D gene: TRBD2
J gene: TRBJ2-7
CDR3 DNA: TGTGCCAGCAGCCAAGAGGGACTAGCGCCTGGTTACGAGCAGTACTTC
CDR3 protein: CASSQEGLAPGYEQYF

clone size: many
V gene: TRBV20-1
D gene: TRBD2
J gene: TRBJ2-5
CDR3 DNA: TGCAGTGCTAGTAATCCTGGACTAGAAGGGACCCAGTACTTC
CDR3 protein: CSASNPGLEGTQYF

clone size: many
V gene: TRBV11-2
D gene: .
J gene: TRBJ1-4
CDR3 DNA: TGTGCCAGCAGCTACGGGAGGAAGTCAGAAAAACTGTTTTTT
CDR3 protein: CASSYGRKSEKLFF

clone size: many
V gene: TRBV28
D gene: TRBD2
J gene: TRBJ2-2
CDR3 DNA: TGTGCCAGCAGCGTGTCAGGGTACGGGAGGGCCGGTAACACCGGGGAGCTGTTTTTT
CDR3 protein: CASSVSGYGRAGNTGELFF

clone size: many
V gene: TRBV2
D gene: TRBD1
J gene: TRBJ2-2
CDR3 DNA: TGTGCCAGCGGGACAGGCTATGATGGCGGGGAGCTGTTTTTT
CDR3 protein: CASGTGYDGGELFF

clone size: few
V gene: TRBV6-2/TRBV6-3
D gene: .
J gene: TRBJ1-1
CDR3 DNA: TGTGCCAGCCTACAGGGATGGAACACTGAAGCTTTCTTT
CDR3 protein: CASLQGWNTEAFF

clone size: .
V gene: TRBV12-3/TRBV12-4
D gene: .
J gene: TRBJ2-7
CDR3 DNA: TGTGCCAGCAGTTTAAATTGGGGGCCCAGCTACGAGCAGTACTTC
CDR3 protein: CASSLNWGPSYEQYF

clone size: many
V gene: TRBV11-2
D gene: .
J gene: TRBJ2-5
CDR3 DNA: TGTGCCAGCAGCTTAGAAAGGGGGGAGACCCAGTACTTC
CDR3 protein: CASSLERGETQYF

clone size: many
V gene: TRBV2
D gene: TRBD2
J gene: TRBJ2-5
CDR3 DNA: TGTGCCAGCAGTGAAATGGCGGGGGGGTGGGAGACCCAGTACTTC
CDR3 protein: CASSEMAGGWETQYF

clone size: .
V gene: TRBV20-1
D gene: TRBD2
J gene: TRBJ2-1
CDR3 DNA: TGCAGTGCTAGAGAGGGTCTTCGCGGGGGTGTCACCTACAATGAGCAGTTCTTC
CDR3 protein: CSAREGLRGGVTYNEQFF

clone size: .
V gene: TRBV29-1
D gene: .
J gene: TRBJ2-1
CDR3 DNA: TGCAGCGTTGCCCAGGGTGAGACCACGGGTGAGCAGTTCTTC
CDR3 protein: CSVAQGETTGEQFF

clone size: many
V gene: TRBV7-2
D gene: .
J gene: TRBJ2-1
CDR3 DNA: TGTGCCAGCAGCTTAGGGCCTAACGCCTACAATGAGCAGTTCTTC
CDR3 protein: CASSLGPNAYNEQFF

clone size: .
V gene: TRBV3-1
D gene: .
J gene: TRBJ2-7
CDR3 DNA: TGTGCCAGCAGCCAAGCAGGTACCTACGAGCAGTACTTC
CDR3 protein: CASSQAGTYEQYF

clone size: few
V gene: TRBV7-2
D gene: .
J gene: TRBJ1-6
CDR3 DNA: TGTGCCAGCAGCTTAGCCAGGGTTAATTCACCCCTCCACTTT
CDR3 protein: CASSLARVNSPLHF

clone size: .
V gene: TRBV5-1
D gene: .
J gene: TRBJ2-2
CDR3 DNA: TGCGCCAGCAGCTTCCTAATAGCGCCCAACACCGGGGAGCTGTTTTTT
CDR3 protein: CASSFLIAPNTGELFF

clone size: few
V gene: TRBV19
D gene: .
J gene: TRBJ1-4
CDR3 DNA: TGTGCCAGCAAAGGGGGGGCAACTAATGAAAGACTGTTTTTT
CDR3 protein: CASKGGATNERLFF

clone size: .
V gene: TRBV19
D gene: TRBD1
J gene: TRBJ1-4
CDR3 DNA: TGTGCCAGTAGTATAGGGACAGGCAACTACAGAACGAAAAAACTGTTTTTT
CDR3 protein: CASSIGTGNYRTKKLFF

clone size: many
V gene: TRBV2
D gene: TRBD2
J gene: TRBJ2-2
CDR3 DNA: TGTGCCAGCAGTGGCTTAGCGGGACTAGCAGGACAACGGGCGAACACCGGGGAGCTGTTTTTT
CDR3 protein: CASSGLAGLAGQRANTGELFF